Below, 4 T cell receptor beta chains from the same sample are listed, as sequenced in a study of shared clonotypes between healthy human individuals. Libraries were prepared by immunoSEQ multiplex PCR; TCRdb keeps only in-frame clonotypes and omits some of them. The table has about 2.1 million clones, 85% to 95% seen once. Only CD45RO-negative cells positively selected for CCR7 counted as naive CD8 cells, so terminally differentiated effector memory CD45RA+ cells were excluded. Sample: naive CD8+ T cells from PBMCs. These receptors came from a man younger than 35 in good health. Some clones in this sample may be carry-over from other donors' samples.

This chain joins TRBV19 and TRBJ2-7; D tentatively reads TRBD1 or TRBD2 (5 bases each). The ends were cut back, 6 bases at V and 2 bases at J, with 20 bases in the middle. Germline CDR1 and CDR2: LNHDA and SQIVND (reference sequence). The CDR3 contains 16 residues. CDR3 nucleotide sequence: TGTGCCAGTAGCCTCGGGGCTCCATGGAAGACCTACGAGCAGTACTTC. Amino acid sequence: CASSLGAPWKTYEQYF. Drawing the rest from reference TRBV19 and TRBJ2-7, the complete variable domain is DGGITQSPKYLFRKEGQNVTLSCEQNLNHDAMYWYRQDPGQGLRLIYYSQIVNDFQKGDIAEGYSVSREKKESFPLTVTSAQKNPTAFYLCASSLGAPWKTYEQYFGPGTRLTVT.

The CDR3 is CASSSIGTGNYGYTF. The CDR3 bases are TGTGCCAGCAGTTCGATAGGGACAGGGAACTATGGCTACACCTTC. The chain employs TRBV27 and TRBJ1-2; 9 positions agree with TRBD1. The CDR3 is made up of 15 amino acids. V shed 4 bases and J 2 bases; nucleotides not matched to a gene: 5. CDR1 MNHEY and CDR2 SMNVEV come from the germline V gene (reference sequence).

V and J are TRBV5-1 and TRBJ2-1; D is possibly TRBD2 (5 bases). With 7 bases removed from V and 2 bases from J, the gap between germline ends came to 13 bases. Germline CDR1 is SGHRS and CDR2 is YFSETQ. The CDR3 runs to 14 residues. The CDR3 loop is CASGLTQTYNEQFF. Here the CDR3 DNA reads TGCGCCAGCGGACTTACTCAAACCTACAATGAGCAGTTCTTC.

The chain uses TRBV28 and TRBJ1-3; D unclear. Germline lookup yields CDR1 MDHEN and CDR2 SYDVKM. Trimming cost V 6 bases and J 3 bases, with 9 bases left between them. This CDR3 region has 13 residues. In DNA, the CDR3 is TGTGCCAGCAGGCAGGCTCTTGGAAACACCATATATTTT. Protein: CASRQALGNTIYF.